The clone carrying this TCR beta chain was seen a single time. What it binds is unknown. CDR3 length: 15 residues. V shed 1 base, J shed 4 bases, and the junction held 5 bases outside the gene matches. Per germline, CDR1 LNHDA and CDR2 SQIVND (reference sequence). The sample comes from a study of T cell responses to AZD1222 COVID-19 vaccine. Some clones are missing from TCRdb's copy, which holds only in-frame ones; the method was immunoSEQ multiplex PCR. This sample carries 200,000 or so clones, almost 95% of them seen once, and the ten largest clones take roughly 9.2%. The study, taken as a whole, reports: Unmutated variant regions are reportedly the target of nearly half of TCRs that are spike-specific. Baseline serostatus was positive in only five to seven AZD1222 recipients.

The receptor comes from an adult in good health. Sequences were derived from peripheral blood, sampled on day 0 of AZD1222 vaccination. The gene calls are TRBV19 and TRBJ2-7; TRBD2 agrees at 9 bases. DNA of the CDR3: TGTGCCAGTAGTATAGGACTAGCGGATTTGTACGAGCAGTACTTC. This codes for CASSIGLADLYEQYF. The full variable domain, completed using reference TRBV19 and TRBJ2-7, is DGGITQSPKYLFRKEGQNVTLSCEQNLNHDAMYWYRQDPGQGLRLIYYSQIVNDFQKGDIAEGYSVSREKKESFPLTVTSAQKNPTAFYLCASSIGLADLYEQYFGPGTRLTVT.